A selection of T cell receptor beta chains follows, all from one sample in a study of T cell changes during pregnancy in multiple sclerosis. Data came from immunoSEQ multiplex PCR; TCRdb stores just in-frame clones and leaves some out. The table lists about 8,500 clones, roughly 87% of them singletons. Sequencing was performed on CD8+ T cells from peripheral blood mononuclear cells, taken in the first trimester of pregnancy. The receptors stem from a female donor in good health, enrolled as a control in a pregnancy study. Each CDR3 is given with its conserved first and last residue. Not all rows give a size; the values are once, few, many and, for expanded clones, a class.

V gene	clone size	J gene	CDR3 protein
TRBV27	NA	TRBJ2-1	CASSRAGGRNEQFF
TRBV30	NA	TRBJ2-5	CAWTPQEIQETQYF
TRBV7-9	NA	TRBJ2-5	CASSLIAEETQYF
TRBV10-3	NA	TRBJ2-1	CAISEGSGDRGFIEQFF
TRBV11-2	NA	TRBJ1-4	CASSLVGTQEKLFF
TRBV7-9	NA	TRBJ2-7	CASSLAPGQGDYEQYF
TRBV9	NA	TRBJ1-1	CASSLTGTENTEAFF
TRBV6-5	few	TRBJ1-2	CASSPGTGYGYTF
TRBV5-3	NA	TRBJ1-1	CASPRGGTEAFF
TRBV4-2	NA	TRBJ2-6	CASSPEGGSSGANVLTF
TRBV19	NA	TRBJ2-7	CASSIGQLAGGFSYEQYF